This T cell receptor beta chain stems from a study of T cells expressing NK-cell markers. Study details: It was from sorted CD3+CD56+NKG2C+, CD3+CD56+NKG2C- and CD3+CD56-NKG2C+ T cells that TCR beta repertoires came. Findings and limits, study-wide: Top CD8+ clonotypes included the dominant CD3+CD56+NKG2C+ clonotypes in six donors. Researchers report these clonotypes also headed the CD3+CD56-NKG2C+ fraction in several donors.

The CDR3 has 14 amino acids. CDR1 is ENHRY, CDR2 SYGVKD, per germline. A remark on this clonotype: What it binds is not known.

Following a re-call of the 5' RACE reads, TCRdb has one entry per CDR3 protein and lacks DNA. The data include 450,000 to 600,000 distinct CDR3 sequences; the top ten clones carry 3% to 4.5%. The material sequenced was blood T cells: a sorted CD56 or NKG2C T cell subset, CD4+ or CD8+ T cells, or bulk PBMC T cells (not recorded which). The clonotype originates from a man younger than 35 in good health. The rearrangement links TRBV10-3 to TRBJ2-7; without DNA, the TCRdb call of TRBD2 cannot be checked. The CDR3 here is CAISQRESTYEQYF.